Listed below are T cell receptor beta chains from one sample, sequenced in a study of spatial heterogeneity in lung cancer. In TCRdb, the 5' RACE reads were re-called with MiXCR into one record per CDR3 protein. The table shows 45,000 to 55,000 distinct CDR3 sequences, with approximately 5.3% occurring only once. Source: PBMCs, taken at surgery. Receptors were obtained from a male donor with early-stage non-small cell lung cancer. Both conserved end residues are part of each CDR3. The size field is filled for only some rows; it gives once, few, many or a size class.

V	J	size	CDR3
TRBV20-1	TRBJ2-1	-	CSARDRLAGDYF
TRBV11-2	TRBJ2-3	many	CASTLPSTDTQYF
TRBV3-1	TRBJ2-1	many	CASSPSGLGMNEQFF
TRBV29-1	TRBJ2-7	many	CSVTTQLGAGTSEQYF
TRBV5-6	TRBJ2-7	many	CASASGTDYEQYF
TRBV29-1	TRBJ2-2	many	CSAEGLAGENTGELFF
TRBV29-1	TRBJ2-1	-	CSVEGGTSGSYNEQFF
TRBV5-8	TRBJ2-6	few	CASSWTGSTSGANVLTF
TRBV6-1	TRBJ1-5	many	CASSVTGGSNQPQHF
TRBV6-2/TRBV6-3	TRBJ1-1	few	CASNRAGGDTEAFF
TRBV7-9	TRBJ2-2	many	CASSAEVAGSPGELFF
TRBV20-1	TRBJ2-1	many	CSASPGRLTDEQFF
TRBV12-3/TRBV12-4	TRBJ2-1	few	CASSPGLARGNEQFF
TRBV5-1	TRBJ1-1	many	CASSLEGGSWDTEAFF
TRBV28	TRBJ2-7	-	CASSGPVAKGEQYF
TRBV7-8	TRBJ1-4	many	CASSLAGSIGKLFF
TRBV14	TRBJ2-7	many	CASSRWEAGDYEQYF
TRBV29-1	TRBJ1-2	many	CSVEDPGTYGYTF
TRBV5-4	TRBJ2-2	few	CASSLAGEFANTGELFF
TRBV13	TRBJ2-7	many	CASSTKWGTGGKEQYF
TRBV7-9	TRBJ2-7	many	CASSRGLEQYF
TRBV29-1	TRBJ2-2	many	CSVAHLNTGELFF
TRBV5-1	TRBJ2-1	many	CASGFNNGKGEQFF
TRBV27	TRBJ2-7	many	CASSLANREAYEQYF
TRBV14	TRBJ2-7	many	CASSQAVFYEQYF
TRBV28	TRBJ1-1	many	CASPAPRGGAAEAFF
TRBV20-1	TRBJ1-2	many	CSASGTGASDYGYTF
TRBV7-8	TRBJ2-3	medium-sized	CASSLVGLAPDTQYF
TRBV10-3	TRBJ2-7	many	CAITPDQAWYF
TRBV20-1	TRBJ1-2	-	CSAPGQGRGYTF
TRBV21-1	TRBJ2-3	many	CASSTTRAGEDTQYF
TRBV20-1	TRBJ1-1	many	CSARDGTVNTEAFF
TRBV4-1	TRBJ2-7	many	CASSPRTSGSYYEQYF
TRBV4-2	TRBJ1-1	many	CASSQGGRMNTEAFF
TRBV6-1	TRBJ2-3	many	CATSRDYASTDTQYF
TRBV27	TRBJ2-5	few	CASSSLDRAEGETQYF
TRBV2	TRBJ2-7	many	CASSKDRFEQYF
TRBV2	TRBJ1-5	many	CASSPLSGPQHF
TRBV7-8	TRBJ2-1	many	CASSWGGAEQFF
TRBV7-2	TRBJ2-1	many	CASFWGEGTGEQFF
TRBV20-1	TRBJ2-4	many	CSARVREYIQYF
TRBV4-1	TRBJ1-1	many	CASSLWIETGSVEAFF
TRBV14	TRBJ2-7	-	CASQGLAVSWNERYF
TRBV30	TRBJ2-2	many	CAWGTADRGPTGELFF
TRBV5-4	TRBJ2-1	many	CASSSRDRSYNEQFF
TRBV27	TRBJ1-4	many	CASSPRPGRGGIGKLFF
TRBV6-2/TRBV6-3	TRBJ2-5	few	CASSYGDTIIQETQYF
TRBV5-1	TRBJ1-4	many	CASSLGGLTNEKLFF
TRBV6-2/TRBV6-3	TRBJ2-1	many	CASSYTGSYNEQFF
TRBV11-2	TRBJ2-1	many	CASSLVAESEQFF
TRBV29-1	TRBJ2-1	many	CSVEGLAERSYNEQFF
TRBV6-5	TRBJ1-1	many	CASSYSPANTEAFF
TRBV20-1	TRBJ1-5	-	CSARDDAINQPQHF
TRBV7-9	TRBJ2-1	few	CASSPTSPGWNEQFF
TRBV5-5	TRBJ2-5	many	CASSLYTGVRQETQYF
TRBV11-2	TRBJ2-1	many	CASSLVGAGTSGYNEQFF